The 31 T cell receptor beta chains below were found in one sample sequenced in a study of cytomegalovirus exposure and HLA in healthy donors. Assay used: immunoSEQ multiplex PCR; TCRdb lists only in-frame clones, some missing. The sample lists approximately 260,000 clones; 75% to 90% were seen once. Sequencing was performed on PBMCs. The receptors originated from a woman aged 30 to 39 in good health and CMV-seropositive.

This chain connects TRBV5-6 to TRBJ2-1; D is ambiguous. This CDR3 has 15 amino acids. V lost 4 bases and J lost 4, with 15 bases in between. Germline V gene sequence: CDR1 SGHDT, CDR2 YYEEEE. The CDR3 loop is CASSHTDGDYNEQFF. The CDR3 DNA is TGTGCCAGCAGCCACACCGACGGAGATTACAATGAGCAGTTCTTC.

CDR3 DNA sequence: TGTGCCATCAGTGGGGCCCCGGGACAGTACACTGAAGCTTTCTTT. It encodes CAISGAPGQYTEAFF. The V gene is TRBV10-3, the J gene TRBJ1-1, with 7 bases matching TRBD1. With 4 bases clipped from V and 3 bases from J, the junction kept 8 bases outside the gene matches. From germline, CDR1 is ENHRY and CDR2 SYGVKD. The CDR3 is 15 residues long.

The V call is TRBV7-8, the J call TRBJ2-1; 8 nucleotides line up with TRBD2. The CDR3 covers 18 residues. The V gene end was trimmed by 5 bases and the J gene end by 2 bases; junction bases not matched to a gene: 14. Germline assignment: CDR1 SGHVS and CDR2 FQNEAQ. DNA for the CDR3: TGTGCCAGCAGCCGAGCCTCCAGTCTAGCGGGCCCCTACAATGAGCAGTTCTTC. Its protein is CASSRASSLAGPYNEQFF. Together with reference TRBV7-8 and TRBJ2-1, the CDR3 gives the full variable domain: GAGVSQSPRYKVAKRGQDVALRCDPISGHVSLFWYQQALGQGPEFLTYFQNEAQLDKSGLPSDRFFAERPEGSVSTLKIQRTQQEDSAVYLCASSRASSLAGPYNEQFFGPGTRLTVL.

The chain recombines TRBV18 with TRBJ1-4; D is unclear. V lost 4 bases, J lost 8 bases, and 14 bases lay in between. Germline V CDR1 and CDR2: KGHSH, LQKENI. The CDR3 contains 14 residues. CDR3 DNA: TGTGCCAGCTCACACGATGGGCGAAGGGAAAAACTGTTTTTT. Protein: CASSHDGRREKLFF.

CDR3 region: CASSLLGIQEDYEQYF. The CDR3 DNA reads as TGCGCCAGCAGCCTTCTAGGCATTCAAGAGGACTACGAGCAGTACTTC. The rearrangement joins TRBV5-1 to TRBJ2-7; D gene unclear. V was shortened by 4 bases and J by 3 bases, with 20 bases between the two germline ends. Germline lookup yields CDR1 SGHRS and CDR2 YFSETQ. The CDR3 consists of 16 residues.

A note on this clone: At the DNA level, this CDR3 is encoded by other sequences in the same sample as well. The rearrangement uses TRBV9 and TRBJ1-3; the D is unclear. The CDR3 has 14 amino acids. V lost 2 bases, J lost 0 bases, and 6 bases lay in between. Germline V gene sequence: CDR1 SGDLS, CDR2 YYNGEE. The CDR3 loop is CASSVGDSGNTIYF. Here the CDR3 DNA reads TGTGCCAGCAGCGTTGGAGACTCTGGAAACACCATATATTTT.

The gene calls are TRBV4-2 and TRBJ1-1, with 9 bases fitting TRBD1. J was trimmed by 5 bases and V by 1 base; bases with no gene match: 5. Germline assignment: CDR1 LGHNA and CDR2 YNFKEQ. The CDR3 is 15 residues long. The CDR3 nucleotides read TGTGCCAGCAGCCAAGGTTGGGACAGGGAAACTGAAGCTTTCTTT. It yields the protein CASSQGWDRETEAFF.

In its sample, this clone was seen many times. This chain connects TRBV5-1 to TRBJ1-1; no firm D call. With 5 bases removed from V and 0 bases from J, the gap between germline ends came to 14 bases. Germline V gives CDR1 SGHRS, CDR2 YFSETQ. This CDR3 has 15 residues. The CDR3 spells CASSVGAAMNTEAFF. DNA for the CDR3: TGCGCCAGCAGTGTCGGAGCCGCCATGAACACTGAAGCTTTCTTT. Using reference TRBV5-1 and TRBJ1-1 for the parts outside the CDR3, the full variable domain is KAGVTQTPRYLIKTRGQQVTLSCSPISGHRSVSWYQQTPGQGLQFLFEYFSETQRNKGNFPGRFSGRQFSNSRSEMNVSTLELGDSALYLCASSVGAAMNTEAFFGQGTRLTVV.

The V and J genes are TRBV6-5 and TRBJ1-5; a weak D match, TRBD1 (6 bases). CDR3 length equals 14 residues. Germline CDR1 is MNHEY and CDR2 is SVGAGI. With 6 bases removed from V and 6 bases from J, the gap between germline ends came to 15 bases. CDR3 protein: CASSPTGYGQPQHF. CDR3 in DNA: TGTGCCAGCAGCCCTACAGGGTACGGTCAGCCCCAGCATTTT.

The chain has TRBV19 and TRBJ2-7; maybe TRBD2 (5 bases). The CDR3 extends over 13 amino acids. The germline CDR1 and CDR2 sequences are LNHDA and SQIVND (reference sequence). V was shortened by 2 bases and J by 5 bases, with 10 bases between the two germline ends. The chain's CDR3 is CASSISGNHEQYF. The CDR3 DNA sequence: TGTGCCAGTAGTATATCCGGGAACCACGAGCAGTACTTC. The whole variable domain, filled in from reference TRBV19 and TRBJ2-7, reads DGGITQSPKYLFRKEGQNVTLSCEQNLNHDAMYWYRQDPGQGLRLIYYSQIVNDFQKGDIAEGYSVSREKKESFPLTVTSAQKNPTAFYLCASSISGNHEQYFGPGTRLTVT.

CDR3 sequence reads: CASSVPGGNTEAFF. CDR3 coding DNA: TGTGCCAGCAGTGTTCCGGGTGGGAACACTGAAGCTTTCTTT. This chain joins TRBV2 and TRBJ1-1; D is undetermined. The V gene lost 4 bases and the J gene lost 1 base, with 10 bases spanning the gap. Per germline, CDR1 SNHLY and CDR2 FYNNEI. The CDR3 contains 14 residues.

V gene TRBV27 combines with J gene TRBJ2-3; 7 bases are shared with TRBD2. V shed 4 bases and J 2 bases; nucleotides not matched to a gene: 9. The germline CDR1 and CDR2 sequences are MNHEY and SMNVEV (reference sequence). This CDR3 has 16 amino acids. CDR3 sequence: CASSSSAGEYTDTQYF. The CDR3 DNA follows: TGTGCCAGCAGTTCCTCGGCGGGAGAATACACAGATACGCAGTATTTT.

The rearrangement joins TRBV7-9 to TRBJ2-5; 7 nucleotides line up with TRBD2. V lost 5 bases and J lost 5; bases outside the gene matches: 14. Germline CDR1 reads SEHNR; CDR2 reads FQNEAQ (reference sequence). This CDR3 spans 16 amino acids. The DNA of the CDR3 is TGTGCCAGCAGCACAGGTGGGGCGGGAGAGGTGGAGACCCAGTACTTC. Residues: CASSTGGAGEVETQYF. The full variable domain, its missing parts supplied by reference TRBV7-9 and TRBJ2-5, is DTGVSQNPRHKITKRGQNVTFRCDPISEHNRLYWYRQTLGQGPEFLTYFQNEAQLEKSRLLSDRFSAERPKGSFSTLEIQRTEQGDSAMYLCASSTGGAGEVETQYFGPGTRLLVL.

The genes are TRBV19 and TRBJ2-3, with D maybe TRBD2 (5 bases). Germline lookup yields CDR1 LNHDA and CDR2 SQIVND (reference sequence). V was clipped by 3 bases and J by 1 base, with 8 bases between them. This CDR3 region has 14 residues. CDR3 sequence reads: CASSIGERTDTQYF. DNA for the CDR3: TGTGCCAGTAGTATCGGGGAACGCACAGATACGCAGTATTTT.

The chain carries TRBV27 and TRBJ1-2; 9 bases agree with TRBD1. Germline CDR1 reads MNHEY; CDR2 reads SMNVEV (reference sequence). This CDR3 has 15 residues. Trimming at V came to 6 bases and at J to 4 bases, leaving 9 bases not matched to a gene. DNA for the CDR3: TGTGCCAGCAGAGAGACCGGGACAGGGAGCTATGGCTACACCTTC. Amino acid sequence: CASRETGTGSYGYTF.

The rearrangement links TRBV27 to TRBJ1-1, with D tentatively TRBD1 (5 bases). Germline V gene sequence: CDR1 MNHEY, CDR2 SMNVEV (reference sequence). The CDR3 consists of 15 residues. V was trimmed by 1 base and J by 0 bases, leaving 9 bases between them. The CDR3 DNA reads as TGTGCCAGCAGTTTATACCCCAGGGTGAACACTGAAGCTTTCTTT. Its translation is CASSLYPRVNTEAFF.

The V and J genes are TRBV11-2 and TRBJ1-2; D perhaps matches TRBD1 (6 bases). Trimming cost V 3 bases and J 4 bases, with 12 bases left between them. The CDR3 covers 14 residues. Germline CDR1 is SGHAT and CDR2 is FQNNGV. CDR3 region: CASSLQGWGYGYTF. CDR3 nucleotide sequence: TGTGCCAGCAGCTTGCAGGGGTGGGGCTATGGCTACACCTTC.

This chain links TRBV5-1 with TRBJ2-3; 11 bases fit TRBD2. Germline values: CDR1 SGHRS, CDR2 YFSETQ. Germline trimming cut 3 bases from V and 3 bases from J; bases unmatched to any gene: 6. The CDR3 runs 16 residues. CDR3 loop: CASSSLAGVGTDTQYF. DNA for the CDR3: TGCGCCAGCAGCTCACTAGCGGGAGTTGGAACAGATACGCAGTATTTT.

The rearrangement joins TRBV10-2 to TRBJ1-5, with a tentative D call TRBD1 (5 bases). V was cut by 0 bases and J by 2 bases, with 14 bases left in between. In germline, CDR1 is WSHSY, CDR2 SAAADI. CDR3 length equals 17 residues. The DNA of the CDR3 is TGCGCCAGCAGTGAGTCAGGAGGGGAAGGAGGCAATCAGCCCCAGCATTTT. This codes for CASSESGGEGGNQPQHF.

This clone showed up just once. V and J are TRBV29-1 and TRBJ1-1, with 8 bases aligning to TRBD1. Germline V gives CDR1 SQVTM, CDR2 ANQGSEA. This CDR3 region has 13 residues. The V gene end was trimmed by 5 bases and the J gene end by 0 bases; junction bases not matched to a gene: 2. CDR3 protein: CSVRGQVNTEAFF. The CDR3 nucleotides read TGCAGCGTTAGGGGACAGGTGAACACTGAAGCTTTCTTT.

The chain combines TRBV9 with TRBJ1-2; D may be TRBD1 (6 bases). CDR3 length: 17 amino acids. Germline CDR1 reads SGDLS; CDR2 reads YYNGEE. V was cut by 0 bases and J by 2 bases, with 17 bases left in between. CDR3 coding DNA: TGTGCCAGCAGCGTAGATCCGCGGGGAGGGGGGAACTATGGCTACACCTTC. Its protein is CASSVDPRGGGNYGYTF.

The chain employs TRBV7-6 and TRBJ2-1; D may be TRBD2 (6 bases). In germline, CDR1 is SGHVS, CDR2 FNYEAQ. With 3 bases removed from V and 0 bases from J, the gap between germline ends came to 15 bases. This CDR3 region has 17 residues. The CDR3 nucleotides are TGTGCCAGCAGCTTTTACTCTAGCGCCCGCTCCTACAATGAGCAGTTCTTC. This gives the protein CASSFYSSARSYNEQFF.

The CDR3 spells CASSERDGGTGELFF. In DNA, the CDR3 is TGCGCCAGCAGTGAGCGGGACGGAGGGACCGGGGAGCTGTTTTTT. V is TRBV10-1 and J is TRBJ2-2; a possible D gene is TRBD2 (6 bases). CDR1 is WNHNN, CDR2 SYGVQD, per germline (reference sequence). The CDR3 length is 15 residues. V was shortened by 2 bases and J by 5 bases, with 12 bases between the two germline ends.

In nucleotides, the CDR3 is TGTGCCAGCAGTGAAGGACTAGCGGGGCAAAATGAGCAGTTCTTC. It is translated as CASSEGLAGQNEQFF. V usage is TRBV25-1 and J usage is TRBJ2-1; 12 nucleotides align to TRBD2. The CDR3 contains 15 residues. V shed 2 bases, J shed 7 bases, and the junction held 3 bases outside the gene matches. CDR1 MGHDK and CDR2 SYGVNS come from the germline V gene.

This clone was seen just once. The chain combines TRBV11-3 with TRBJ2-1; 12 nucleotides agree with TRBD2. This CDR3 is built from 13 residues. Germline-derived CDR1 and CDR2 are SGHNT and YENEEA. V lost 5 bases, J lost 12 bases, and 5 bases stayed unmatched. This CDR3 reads CASSTLAGGSQFF. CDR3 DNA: TGTGCCAGCAGCACACTAGCGGGAGGTTCGCAGTTCTTC. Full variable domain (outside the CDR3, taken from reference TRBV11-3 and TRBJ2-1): EAGVVQSPRYKIIEKKQPVAFWCNPISGHNTLYWYLQNLGQGPELLIRYENEEAVDDSQLPKDRFSAERLKGVDSTLKIQPAELGDSAVYLCASSTLAGGSQFFGPGTRLTVL.

The CDR3 here is CASSLLAGGTDTQYF. CDR3 coding DNA: TGTGCCAGCAGTCTTCTAGCGGGTGGCACAGATACGCAGTATTTT. This chain connects TRBV28 to TRBJ2-3; 8 bases fit TRBD2. CDR3 length: 15 residues. V lost 5 bases to trimming and J lost 1 base; unmatched junction nucleotides: 5. Germline CDR1 and CDR2: MDHEN and SYDVKM.

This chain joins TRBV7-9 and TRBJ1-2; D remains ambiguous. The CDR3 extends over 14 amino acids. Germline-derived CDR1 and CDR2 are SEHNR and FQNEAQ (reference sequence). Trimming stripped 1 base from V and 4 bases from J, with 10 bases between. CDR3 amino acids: CASSLGQTFYGYTF. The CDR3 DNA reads TGTGCCAGCAGCTTAGGACAAACGTTCTATGGCTACACCTTC.

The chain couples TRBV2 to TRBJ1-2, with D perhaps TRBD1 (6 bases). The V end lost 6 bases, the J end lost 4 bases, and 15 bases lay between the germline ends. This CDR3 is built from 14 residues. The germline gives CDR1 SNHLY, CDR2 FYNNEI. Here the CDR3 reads CASSETQGFYGYTF. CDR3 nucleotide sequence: TGTGCCAGCAGCGAAACACAGGGATTCTATGGCTACACCTTC.

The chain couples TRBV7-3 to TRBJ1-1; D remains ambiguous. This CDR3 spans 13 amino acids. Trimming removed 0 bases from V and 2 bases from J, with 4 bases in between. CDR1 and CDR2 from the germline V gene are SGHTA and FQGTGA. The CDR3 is CASSLTKNTEAFF. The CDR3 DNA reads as TGTGCCAGCAGCTTAACCAAAAACACTGAAGCTTTCTTT.

The CDR3 is CSANLGTVSTDTQYF. The CDR3 nucleotides read TGCAGCGCCAATCTCGGGACAGTGAGCACAGATACGCAGTATTTT. The chain combines TRBV29-1 with TRBJ2-3; 7 positions match TRBD1. The junction had 10 bases not matched to a gene; V was cut back by 7 bases and J by 0 bases. This CDR3 spans 15 amino acids. Per germline, CDR1 SQVTM and CDR2 ANQGSEA.

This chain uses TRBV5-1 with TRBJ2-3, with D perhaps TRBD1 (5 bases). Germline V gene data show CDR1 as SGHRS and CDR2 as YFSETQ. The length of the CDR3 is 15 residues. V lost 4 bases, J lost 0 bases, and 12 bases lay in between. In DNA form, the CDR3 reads TGCGCCAGCAGCCGGACAAATCCGAGCACAGATACGCAGTATTTT. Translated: CASSRTNPSTDTQYF.